This entry describes one TCR beta chain. By share, this clone ranks as medium-sized (0.01 to 0.1%). Its antigen is currently not known. No much larger clonotype is one base removed from it; base qualities were not supplied. The intended sense of this specimen's time point label: cycle 4 day 1 (C4D1), after less than 7 weeks of nivolumab. Relapse after autologous stem cell transplantation had occurred in all trial patients, and cohorts A, B and C were distinguished by prior brentuximab vedotin exposure. The trial cohort comprised 60 or so patients with relapsed/refractory classical Hodgkin lymphoma whose best overall responses were complete response, partial response or progressive disease. Single-agent nivolumab was administered to trial patients in the multi-cohort phase II CheckMate 205 trial. Best overall response was determined by an independent review committee according to the 2007 International Working Group response criteria. Trial PBMCs were collected just before the start of nivolumab (C1D1) and during therapy at cycle 2 day 1 and cycle 4 day 1. Peripheral blood was collected in 8 mL Vacutainer Cell Preparation Tubes, from which PBMCs were isolated by centrifugation and then cryopreserved.

Via the germline V gene (reference sequence), CDR1 is MNHNY and CDR2 SVGAGI. The CDR3 runs 16 amino acids, cysteine and phenylalanine included. Just the 48-base CDR3 DNA is kept, in frame starting at base 1. V is trimmed back by 0 bases and J by 5 bases, and the junction contains 4 bases that no gene match accounts for. The Qiagen DNeasy kit was used to extract genomic DNA from unsorted PBMCs and from the negatively selected CD4+ and CD8+ fractions. TCR beta CDR3 regions were amplified by immunoSEQ multiplex PCR using primers annealing to V and J segments. Amplification bias was minimized using a synthetic immune receptor repertoire, and residual bias was removed computationally after sequencing. Under the source paper's analysis protocol: Custom Python scripts were used to quantify repertoire diversity as the Shannon entropy index. Unsorted, CD4+ and CD8+ repertoires were analyzed separately, except for combined analyses in which CD4+ and CD8+ sequences were merged in silico. A clone counted as expanded when the clone's frequency after treatment rose at least 2-fold relative to C1D1, and clones undetected at baseline were given a pseudocount of 0.5. Clones with 0 or 1 copy at C1D1 were defined as singleton clones, while clones with 2 or more copies were defined as non-singleton clones. Clones expanded in unsorted samples were assigned a CD4+, CD8+ or unknown annotation through matching of protein sequences in sorted samples from the same patient. Wilcoxon tests on paired samples were used to test changes in diversity from C1D1 to C4D1. Imported from immuneACCESS, the table was reduced by TCRdb to in-frame sequences with V and J called. These copies leave out some clones; in studies compared against another copy, an unresolved V gene accounts for under half, and the cause of the remainder is not known. V and J calls and clone size are those listed in that table; D and trimming were worked out from the DNA. Here the sample has around 65,000 clones; 87% occur a single time. Of the sample, more than 8% falls within the top ten clones.

The data stem from a study of PD-1 blockade in classical Hodgkin lymphoma (dated by TCRdb to 2020 to 2022). As for the study more broadly: Nivolumab dosing was 3 mg/kg intravenously every 2 weeks, continuing until either disease progression or unacceptable toxicity. The study used TCR beta sequencing and CyTOF to define a peripheral blood immune signature of response to PD-1 blockade in classical Hodgkin lymphoma. Study-level results and caveats: Trial patients achieving complete response had baseline diversity similar to newly diagnosed patients, whereas partial responders and progressors had significantly lower diversity. Newly diagnosed patients were reported to have lower baseline TCR diversity than healthy donors, and relapsed/refractory patients were reported to have lower baseline TCR diversity still. Lower diversity was observed in patients in whom nivolumab was started less than 1 year after ASCT, and these patients were excluded from later analyses so that confounding by immune reconstitution would be avoided. CD4+ but not CD8+ TCR diversity rose significantly by C4D1 (p=0.0027 vs p=0.16), most apparent in complete responders (p=0.02). The study covered only a single clinical trial cohort, and the causes of the repertoire differences, possibly disease activity or prior therapy, were still not defined.

The chain links TRBV6-6 with TRBJ1-5; the junction holds 10 bases that match TRBD1. The source of this sequence is a human donor with classical Hodgkin lymphoma. This specimen consisted of peripheral blood mononuclear cells (PBMCs), obtained before the fourth cycle of nivolumab. The nucleotide sequence is TGTGCCAGCAGTTACTCGAGTGGACAGGGGGATCAGCCCCAGCATTTT. The resulting protein is CASSYSSGQGDQPQHF.